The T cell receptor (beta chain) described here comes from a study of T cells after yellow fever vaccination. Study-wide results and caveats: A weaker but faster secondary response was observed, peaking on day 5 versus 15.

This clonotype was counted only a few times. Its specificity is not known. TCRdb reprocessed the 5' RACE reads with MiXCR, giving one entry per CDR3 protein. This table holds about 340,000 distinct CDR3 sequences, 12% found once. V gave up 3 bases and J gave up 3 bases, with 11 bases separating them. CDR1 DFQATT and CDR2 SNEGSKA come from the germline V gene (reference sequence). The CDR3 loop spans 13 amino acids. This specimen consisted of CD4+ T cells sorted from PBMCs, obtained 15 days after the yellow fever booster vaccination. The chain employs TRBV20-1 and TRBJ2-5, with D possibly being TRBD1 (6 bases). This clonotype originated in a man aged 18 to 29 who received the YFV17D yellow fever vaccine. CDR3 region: CSASAGVEETQYF. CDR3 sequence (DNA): TGCAGTGCTAGTGCAGGGGTTGAAGAGACCCAGTACTTC.